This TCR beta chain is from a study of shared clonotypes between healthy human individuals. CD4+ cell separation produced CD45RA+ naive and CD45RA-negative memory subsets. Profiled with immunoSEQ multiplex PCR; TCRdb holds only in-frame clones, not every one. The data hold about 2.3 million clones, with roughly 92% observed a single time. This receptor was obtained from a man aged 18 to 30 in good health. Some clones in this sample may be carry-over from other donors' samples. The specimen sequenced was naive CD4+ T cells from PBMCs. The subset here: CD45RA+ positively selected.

The CDR3 protein is CASSVGGTGNEKLFF. The CDR3 nucleotides read TGTGCCAGCAGCGTAGGTGGGACAGGGAATGAAAAACTGTTTTTT. This chain uses TRBV9 with TRBJ1-4; 9 bases fit TRBD1. Per germline, CDR1 SGDLS and CDR2 YYNGEE. The CDR3 spans 15 residues. V shed 0 bases, J shed 5 bases, and the junction held 2 bases outside the gene matches.